The 26 T cell receptor beta chains below come from one sample, sequenced in a study of Tregs in tolerant kidney transplant recipients. The data were produced by immunoSEQ multiplex PCR, yet TCRdb's version contains in-frame clones alone and is incomplete. Of around 78,000 clones in the sample, 75% to 95% were seen once. This material consisted of Tregs from blood, taken before the transplant. These receptors all stem from a human donor who received a combined kidney and bone marrow transplant.

This CDR3 is CAISTGMRGNTEAFF. CDR3 in DNA: TGTGCCATCAGCACAGGGATGAGAGGGAACACTGAAGCTTTCTTT. The chain couples TRBV10-3 to TRBJ1-1; tentatively, D is TRBD1 (6 bases). The CDR3 has 15 amino acids. V was cut by 6 bases and J by 1 base, with 15 bases left in between. CDR1 is ENHRY and CDR2 is SYGVKD in the germline V gene.

The rearrangement uses TRBV27 and TRBJ2-3; 9 nucleotides match TRBD2. CDR1 MNHEY and CDR2 SMNVEV come from the germline V gene (reference sequence). The length of the CDR3 is 16 residues. V shed 6 bases, J shed 4 bases, and the junction held 11 bases outside the gene matches. CDR3 sequence: CASSLRLAGNPDTQYF. CDR3 bases: TGTGCCAGCAGCCTCCGGCTAGCGGGAAATCCAGATACGCAGTATTTT.

The genes are TRBV19 and TRBJ1-1; no clear D. The germline gives CDR1 LNHDA, CDR2 SQIVND (reference sequence). CDR3 length equals 13 residues. Trimming left V 6 bases short and J 4 bases short, with 12 bases between. The CDR3 loop reads CASREGRGTEAFF. The CDR3 DNA sequence: TGTGCCAGTAGAGAGGGCCGAGGCACTGAAGCTTTCTTT.

This sequence joins TRBV11-3 and TRBJ2-7; TRBD2 matches at 8 bases. J lost 2 bases, V lost 1 base, and 4 bases had no gene match. Germline V gene lookup returns CDR1 SGHNT and CDR2 YENEEA. The CDR3 loop spans 15 amino acids. In nucleotides, the CDR3 is TGTGCCAGCAGCTTAGCAGCGGGAGAAACCTACGAGCAGTACTTC. This translates into CASSLAAGETYEQYF.

The chain uses TRBV4-3 and TRBJ2-3; 7 bases agree with TRBD2. Trimming removed 0 bases from V and 1 base from J; junction bases left unmatched: 7. The germline V gene encodes CDR1 LGHNA and CDR2 YSLEER. This CDR3 is built from 17 residues. The DNA for the CDR3 is TGCGCCAGCAGCCAAGATCGGGCGGGAGATGGCACAGATACGCAGTATTTT. It specifies CASSQDRAGDGTDTQYF.

This clone was found once. V gene TRBV5-6 combines with J gene TRBJ2-7; 10 bases map to TRBD2. The CDR3 contains 13 residues. After removal of 4 bases from V and 4 bases from J, the junction contained 2 bases not matched to a gene. Germline V lookup: CDR1 SGHDT, CDR2 YYEEEE. The CDR3 loop is CASSRTSGYEQYF. The CDR3 DNA reads TGTGCCAGCAGCAGGACTAGCGGATACGAGCAGTACTTC.

This sequence joins TRBV9 and TRBJ2-2, with 9 bases aligning to TRBD2. Germline lookup yields CDR1 SGDLS and CDR2 YYNGEE. Losses at the gene ends were 2 bases for V and 6 bases for J; bases not matched to a gene: 2. The CDR3 has 14 residues. The CDR3 protein is CASSVSGSAGELFF. DNA for the CDR3: TGTGCCAGCAGCGTTAGCGGGAGCGCCGGGGAGCTGTTTTTT.

This rearrangement joins TRBV30 to TRBJ1-1; no definite D call. This CDR3 spans 13 amino acids. Germline V gives CDR1 GTSNPN, CDR2 SVGIG (reference sequence). V gave up 0 bases and J gave up 1 base, with 6 bases separating them. The CDR3 DNA reads as TGTGCCTGGAGTGTAACCCGGAACACTGAAGCTTTCTTT. As protein: CAWSVTRNTEAFF.

The rearrangement links TRBV5-6 to TRBJ2-1; 8 bases fit TRBD2. Trimming took 4 bases from V and 9 from J; bases not matched to a gene: 15. From germline, CDR1 is SGHDT and CDR2 YYEEEE. This CDR3 comprises 16 residues. The CDR3 nucleotides are TGTGCCAGCAGCCCCCTGGGGGGCGGGGGGCATGGTGAGCAGTTCTTC. Translated, it gives CASSPLGGGGHGEQFF.

The V and J genes are TRBV7-2 and TRBJ2-5; 11 nucleotides line up with TRBD2. The CDR3 is made up of 16 amino acids. V dropped 6 bases and J dropped 5; count of bases not matched to a gene: 11. From germline, CDR1 is SGHTA and CDR2 FQGNSA. The CDR3 DNA is TGTGCCAGCAGTACTCGACTAGCGGGATTTGGGGAGACCCAGTACTTC. It translates to CASSTRLAGFGETQYF.

V gene TRBV4-1 combines with J gene TRBJ2-7; tentative D call: TRBD1 (6 bases). Deletions cut 4 bases from V and 1 base from J, with 14 bases between. The CDR3 is 15 amino acids. Germline assignment: CDR1 MGHRA and CDR2 YSYEKL. The CDR3 region is CASSPRTVLSYEQYF. DNA of the CDR3: TGCGCCAGCAGCCCACGGACAGTCCTGTCCTACGAGCAGTACTTC.

The chain couples TRBV28 to TRBJ2-3, with D possibly matching TRBD2 (6 bases). CDR1 MDHEN and CDR2 SYDVKM come from the germline V gene. This CDR3 is built from 14 residues. The V gene lost 6 bases and the J gene lost 0 bases, with 10 bases spanning the gap. CDR3 in DNA: TGTGCCAGCAGGGAGGGAACTAGCACAGATACGCAGTATTTT. It translates to CASREGTSTDTQYF.

The chain combines TRBV19 with TRBJ2-7; 7 bases are shared with TRBD2. The CDR3 length is 14 residues. V trimming: 6 bases; J trimming: 2 bases; junction bases outside the gene matches: 7. CDR1 and CDR2 (germline): LNHDA, SQIVND (reference sequence). CDR3 in amino acids: CASRPAGAAYEQYF. CDR3 DNA: TGTGCCAGTAGACCCGCGGGAGCGGCCTACGAGCAGTACTTC. The whole variable domain, remainder taken from reference TRBV19 and TRBJ2-7, is DGGITQSPKYLFRKEGQNVTLSCEQNLNHDAMYWYRQDPGQGLRLIYYSQIVNDFQKGDIAEGYSVSREKKESFPLTVTSAQKNPTAFYLCASRPAGAAYEQYFGPGTRLTVT.

The chain has TRBV19 and TRBJ1-2; 7 nucleotides line up with TRBD1. V shed 1 base, J shed 2 bases, and the junction held 4 bases outside the gene matches. Germline lookup yields CDR1 LNHDA and CDR2 SQIVND (reference sequence). This CDR3 spans 15 amino acids. This CDR3 reads CASSIGAGGNYGYTF. Here the CDR3 DNA reads TGTGCCAGTAGTATAGGGGCAGGGGGAAACTATGGCTACACCTTC.

The chain combines TRBV7-3 with TRBJ1-1; possibly TRBD1 for D (5 bases). The germline V and J ends were trimmed by 1 base and 2 bases, with 11 bases remaining between them. Germline CDR1 reads SGHTA; CDR2 reads FQGTGA. This CDR3 has 15 residues. The CDR3 reads CASSLMPGHNTEAFF. The CDR3 DNA follows: TGTGCCAGCAGCTTAATGCCAGGGCACAACACTGAAGCTTTCTTT.

The chain links TRBV28 to TRBJ2-2; possible D gene TRBD1, 6 bases. The V end was cut by 4 bases, the J end by 0 bases, with 12 bases between. The CDR3 runs 16 residues. Germline V gives CDR1 MDHEN, CDR2 SYDVKM. The CDR3 DNA is TGTGCCAGCAGTTCCGCAGGGGATCCGAACACCGGGGAGCTGTTTTTT. It translates to CASSSAGDPNTGELFF. The whole variable domain, remainder taken from reference TRBV28 and TRBJ2-2, is DVKVTQSSRYLVKRTGEKVFLECVQDMDHENMFWYRQDPGLGLRLIYFSYDVKMKEKGDIPEGYSVSREKKERFSLILESASTNQTSMYLCASSSAGDPNTGELFFGEGSRLTVL.

The rearrangement joins TRBV2 to TRBJ2-1, with D possibly matching TRBD1 (6 bases). CDR1 and CDR2 from the germline V gene are SNHLY and FYNNEI. Trimming removed 7 bases at V and 0 bases at J, with 13 bases between. The CDR3 length is 15 residues. CDR3 in DNA: TGTGCCAGCACGGTGGGGGCCAGCTCCTACAATGAGCAGTTCTTC. Residues: CASTVGASSYNEQFF.

The V call is TRBV27, the J call TRBJ2-1, with 8 positions matching TRBD2. Germline trimming cut 2 bases from V and 7 bases from J; bases unmatched to any gene: 7. The CDR3 has 15 residues. The germline V gene has CDR1 MNHEY and CDR2 SMNVEV (reference sequence). The CDR3: CASSLASGRGNEQFF. The DNA of the CDR3 is TGTGCCAGCAGTTTAGCCAGCGGGAGAGGGAATGAGCAGTTCTTC.

This clone was observed a single time. The V call is TRBV4-2, the J call TRBJ1-1, with D perhaps TRBD1 (5 bases). Trimming pared 1 base from V and 4 bases from J, leaving 13 bases between. In germline, CDR1 is LGHNA, CDR2 YNFKEQ. The CDR3 runs to 15 residues. The CDR3, as DNA: TGTGCCAGCAGCCAAGGTAACGGGGGAGGCACTGAAGCTTTCTTT. Protein sequence: CASSQGNGGGTEAFF.

The chain carries TRBV6-5 and TRBJ2-3; 9 nucleotides agree with TRBD2. From germline, CDR1 is MNHEY and CDR2 SVGAGI. The CDR3 runs to 15 residues. J was trimmed by 2 bases and V by 5 bases; bases with no gene match: 5. DNA of the CDR3: TGTGCCAGCAGTCGACTAGCGGAACCCACAGATACGCAGTATTTT. This translates into CASSRLAEPTDTQYF.

The chain employs TRBV10-2 and TRBJ2-2; the match to TRBD1 covers 7 bases. Germline assignment: CDR1 WSHSY and CDR2 SAAADI. The J segment lost 4 bases and the V segment lost 3 bases, leaving 5 bases of the junction unmatched. CDR3 length: 15 amino acids. The CDR3 DNA reads as TGCGCCAGCAGTGAAACAGGGGAGAGCACCGGGGAGCTGTTTTTT. It specifies CASSETGESTGELFF.

The genes are TRBV2 and TRBJ1-6; the D is unclear. The CDR3 is 14 residues long. V was pared by 3 bases and J by 8 bases, with 11 bases between. CDR1 SNHLY and CDR2 FYNNEI come from the germline V gene. The CDR3 is CASSERGFDSPLHF. CDR3 sequence (DNA): TGTGCCAGCAGTGAGCGAGGGTTTGATTCACCCCTCCACTTT.

This clone came up once. V and J are TRBV6-1 and TRBJ1-5, with 7 nucleotides matching TRBD1. Trimming took 7 bases from V and 2 from J; bases not matched to a gene: 2. There are 13 residues in the CDR3. Germline CDR1 is MNHNS and CDR2 is SASEGT. CDR3 loop: CASKGGGNQPQHF. CDR3 nucleotide sequence: TGTGCCAGCAAAGGGGGCGGCAATCAGCCCCAGCATTTT.

This chain connects TRBV7-2 to TRBJ2-5; D perhaps matches TRBD2 (5 bases). Germline V gives CDR1 SGHTA, CDR2 FQGNSA. The CDR3 is 13 residues long. Trimming took off 5 bases at V and 5 bases at J, with 12 bases between the two ends. The DNA for the CDR3 is TGTGCCAGCAGCCGAGATAGGGAGGAGACCCAGTACTTC. This gives the protein CASSRDREETQYF.

The chain couples TRBV9 to TRBJ2-1, with D perhaps TRBD2 (6 bases). This CDR3 has 16 residues. Trimming left V 3 bases short and J 1 base short, with 14 bases between. The germline gives CDR1 SGDLS, CDR2 YYNGEE. The DNA of the CDR3 is TGTGCCAGCAGCGGAGATTGGCGGGATTCCTACAATGAGCAGTTCTTC. Its protein is CASSGDWRDSYNEQFF. The entire variable domain, with the rest obtained from reference TRBV9 and TRBJ2-1, is as follows: DSGVTQTPKHLITATGQRVTLRCSPRSGDLSVYWYQQSLDQGLQFLIQYYNGEERAKGNILERFSAQQFPDLHSELNLSSLELGDSALYFCASSGDWRDSYNEQFFGPGTRLTVL.

The V call is TRBV27, the J call TRBJ2-3; the D gene could be TRBD1 or TRBD2 (5 bases each). The CDR3 spans 18 residues. V was cut by 0 bases and J by 4 bases, with 20 bases left in between. CDR1 is MNHEY and CDR2 is SMNVEV in the germline V gene (reference sequence). The chain's CDR3 is CASSLSGVSGPIADTQYF. In DNA form, the CDR3 reads TGTGCCAGCAGTTTATCGGGTGTCTCGGGGCCCATCGCAGATACGCAGTATTTT.